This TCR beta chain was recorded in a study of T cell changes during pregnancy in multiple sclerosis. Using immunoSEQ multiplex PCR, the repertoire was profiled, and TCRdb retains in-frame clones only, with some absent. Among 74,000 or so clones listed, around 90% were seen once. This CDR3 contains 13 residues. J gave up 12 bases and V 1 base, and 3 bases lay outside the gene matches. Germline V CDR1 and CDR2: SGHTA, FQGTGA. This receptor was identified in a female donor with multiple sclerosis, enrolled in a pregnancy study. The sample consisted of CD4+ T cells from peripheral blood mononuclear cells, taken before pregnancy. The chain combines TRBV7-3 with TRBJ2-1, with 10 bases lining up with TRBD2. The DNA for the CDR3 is TGTGCCAGCAGCTTAAATAGCGGGGGGCGGCAGTTCTTC. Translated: CASSLNSGGRQFF. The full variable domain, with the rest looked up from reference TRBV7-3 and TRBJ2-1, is GAGVSQTPSNKVTEKGKYVELRCDPISGHTALYWYRQSLGQGPEFLIYFQGTGAADDSGLPNDRFFAVRPEGSVSTLKIQRTERGDSAVYLCASSLNSGGRQFFGPGTRLTVL.